This TCR beta chain was found in a study of identical twins. Whole-study results and caveats: Conclusions were based on cross-sectional statistical analysis, without following the same donors.

TCRdb reanalysed the 5' RACE reads using MiXCR and keeps one entry per CDR3 protein. The sample yields around 370,000 distinct CDR3 sequences, 9% seen once. V dropped 8 bases and J dropped 6; count of bases not matched to a gene: 9. This CDR3 is 14 amino acids long. In germline, CDR1 is SQVTM, CDR2 ANQGSEA. As for this clonotype: Its antigen is not known.

This TCR derives from a woman aged 50 to 65 in good health. Sequencing was carried out using naive T cells sorted from blood. The rearrangement uses TRBV29-1 and TRBJ2-1; 11 bases are shared with TRBD1. Here the CDR3 reads CSSWEGTGGNEQFF. CDR3 bases: TGCAGCTCCTGGGAGGGGACAGGGGGCAATGAGCAGTTCTTC.